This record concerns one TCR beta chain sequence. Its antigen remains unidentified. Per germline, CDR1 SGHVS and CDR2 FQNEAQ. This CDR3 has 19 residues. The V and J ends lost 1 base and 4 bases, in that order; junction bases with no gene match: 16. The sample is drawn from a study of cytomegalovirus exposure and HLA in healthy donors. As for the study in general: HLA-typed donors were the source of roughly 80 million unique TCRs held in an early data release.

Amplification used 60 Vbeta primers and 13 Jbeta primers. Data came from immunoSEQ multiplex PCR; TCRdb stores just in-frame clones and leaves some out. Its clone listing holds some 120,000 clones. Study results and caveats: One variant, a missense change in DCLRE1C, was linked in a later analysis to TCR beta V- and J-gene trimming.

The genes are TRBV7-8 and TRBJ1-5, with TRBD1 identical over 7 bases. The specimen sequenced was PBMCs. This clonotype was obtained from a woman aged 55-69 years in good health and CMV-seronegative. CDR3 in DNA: TGTGCCAGCAGCTTAGAGGATGTGACAGGGTTGAATAGGAATCAGCCCCAGCATTTT. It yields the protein CASSLEDVTGLNRNQPQHF.